Only a few counts were recorded for the clone carrying this TCR beta chain. This sample is part of a study of blood T cells in healthy people across ages. CDR3 length equals 18 residues. V trimming: 2 bases; J trimming: 4 bases; junction bases outside the gene matches: 13. The authors ran a second PCR of about 7 to 12 cycles using a sample-barcoded 5' primer and a J-beta primer mix. TCRdb reprocessed the 5' RACE reads via MiXCR and lists one record per CDR3 protein. Of about 940,000 distinct CDR3 sequences in the sample, 45% to 50% were seen once. The J gene is TRBJ2-3, the V gene TRBV12-3 or TRBV12-4; 9 bases agree with TRBD1. The sequenced material came from blood. The sequence derives from a man aged 30 to 39 in good health. This CDR3 is CASSLTPLPGQGADTQYF. The CDR3 nucleotides read TGTGCCAGCAGTTTAACCCCTTTACCGGGACAGGGAGCAGATACGCAGTATTTT.